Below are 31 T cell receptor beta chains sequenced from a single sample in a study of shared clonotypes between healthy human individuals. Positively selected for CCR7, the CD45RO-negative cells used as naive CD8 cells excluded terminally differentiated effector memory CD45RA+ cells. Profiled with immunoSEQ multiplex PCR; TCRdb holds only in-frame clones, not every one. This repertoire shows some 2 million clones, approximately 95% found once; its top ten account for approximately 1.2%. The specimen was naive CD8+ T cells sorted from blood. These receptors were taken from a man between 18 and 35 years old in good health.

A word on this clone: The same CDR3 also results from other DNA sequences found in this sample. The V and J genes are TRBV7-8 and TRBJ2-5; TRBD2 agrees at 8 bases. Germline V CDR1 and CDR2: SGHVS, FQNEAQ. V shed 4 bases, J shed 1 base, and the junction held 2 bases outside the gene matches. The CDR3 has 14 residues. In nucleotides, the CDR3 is TGTGCCAGCAGCTCCACTAGCGGCCAAGAGACCCAGTACTTC. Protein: CASSSTSGQETQYF.

Here the CDR3 reads CAISEFGTITSYEQYF. CDR3 in DNA: TGTGCCATCAGTGAGTTTGGGACAATTACCTCCTACGAGCAGTACTTC. The chain is built from TRBV10-3 and TRBJ2-7; TRBD1 is a possible D gene (6 bases). V was shortened by 1 base and J by 0 bases, with 13 bases between the two germline ends. Germline lookup yields CDR1 ENHRY and CDR2 SYGVKD. The CDR3 totals 16 residues.

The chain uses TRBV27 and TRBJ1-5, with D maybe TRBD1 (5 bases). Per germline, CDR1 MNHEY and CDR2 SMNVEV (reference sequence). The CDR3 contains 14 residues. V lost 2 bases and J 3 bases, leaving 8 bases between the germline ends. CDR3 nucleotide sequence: TGTGCCAGCAGTTTAAAGGGGAACAATCAGCCCCAGCATTTT. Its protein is CASSLKGNNQPQHF.

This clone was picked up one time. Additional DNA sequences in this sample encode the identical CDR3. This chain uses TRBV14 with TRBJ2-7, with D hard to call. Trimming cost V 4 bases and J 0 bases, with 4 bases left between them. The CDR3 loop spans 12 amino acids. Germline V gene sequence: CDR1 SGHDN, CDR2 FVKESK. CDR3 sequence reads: CASSPSSYEQYF. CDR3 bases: TGTGCCAGCAGCCCCAGCTCCTACGAGCAGTACTTC.

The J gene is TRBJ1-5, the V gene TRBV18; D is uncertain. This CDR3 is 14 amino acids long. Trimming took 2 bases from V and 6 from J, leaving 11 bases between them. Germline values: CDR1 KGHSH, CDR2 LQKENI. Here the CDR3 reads CASSPSFGTQPQHF. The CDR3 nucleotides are TGTGCCAGCTCACCATCTTTTGGAACTCAGCCCCAGCATTTT.

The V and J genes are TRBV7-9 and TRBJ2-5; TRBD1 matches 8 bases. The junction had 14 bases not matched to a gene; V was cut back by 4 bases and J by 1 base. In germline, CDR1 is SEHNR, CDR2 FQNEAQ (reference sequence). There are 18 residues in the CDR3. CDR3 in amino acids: CASSSSWKDRGGQETQYF. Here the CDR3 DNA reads TGTGCCAGCAGCTCCAGTTGGAAAGACAGGGGCGGCCAAGAGACCCAGTACTTC.

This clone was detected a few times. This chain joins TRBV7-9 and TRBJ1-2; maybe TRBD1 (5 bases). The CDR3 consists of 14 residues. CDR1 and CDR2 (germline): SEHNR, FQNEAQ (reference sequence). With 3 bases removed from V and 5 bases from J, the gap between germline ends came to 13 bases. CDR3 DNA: TGTGCCAGCAGCTTTGTGGGGCAGGGTTATGGCTACACCTTC. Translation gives CASSFVGQGYGYTF.

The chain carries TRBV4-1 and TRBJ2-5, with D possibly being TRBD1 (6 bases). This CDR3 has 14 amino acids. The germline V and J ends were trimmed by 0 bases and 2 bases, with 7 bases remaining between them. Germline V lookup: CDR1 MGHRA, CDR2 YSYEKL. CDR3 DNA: TGCGCCAGCAGCCAAGAACAGGGACAAGAGACCCAGTACTTC. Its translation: CASSQEQGQETQYF.

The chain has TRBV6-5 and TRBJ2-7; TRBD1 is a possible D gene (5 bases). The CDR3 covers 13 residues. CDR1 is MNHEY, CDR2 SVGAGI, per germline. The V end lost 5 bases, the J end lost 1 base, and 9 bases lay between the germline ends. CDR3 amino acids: CASSDRQSYEQYF. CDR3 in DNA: TGTGCCAGCAGTGACCGACAGTCCTACGAGCAGTACTTC.

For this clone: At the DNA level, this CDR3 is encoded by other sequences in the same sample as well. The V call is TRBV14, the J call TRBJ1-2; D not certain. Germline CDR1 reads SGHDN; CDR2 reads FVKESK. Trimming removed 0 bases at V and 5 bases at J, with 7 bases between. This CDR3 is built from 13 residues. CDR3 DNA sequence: TGTGCCAGCAGCCAAGACGGCCTTTATGGCTACACCTTC. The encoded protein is CASSQDGLYGYTF.

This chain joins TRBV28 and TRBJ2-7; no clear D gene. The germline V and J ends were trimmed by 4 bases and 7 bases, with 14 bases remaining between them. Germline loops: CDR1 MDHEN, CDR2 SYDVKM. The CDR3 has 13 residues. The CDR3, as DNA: TGTGCCAGCAGTTGGGCGGTTTACGAGGAGCAGTACTTC. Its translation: CASSWAVYEEQYF.

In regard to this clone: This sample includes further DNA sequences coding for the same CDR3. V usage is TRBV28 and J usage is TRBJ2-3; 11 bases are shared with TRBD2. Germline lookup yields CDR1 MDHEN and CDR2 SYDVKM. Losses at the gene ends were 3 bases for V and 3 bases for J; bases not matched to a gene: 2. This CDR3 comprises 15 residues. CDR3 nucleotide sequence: TGTGCCAGCAGTTTTCCTAGCGGGGGGACAGATACGCAGTATTTT. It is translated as CASSFPSGGTDTQYF.

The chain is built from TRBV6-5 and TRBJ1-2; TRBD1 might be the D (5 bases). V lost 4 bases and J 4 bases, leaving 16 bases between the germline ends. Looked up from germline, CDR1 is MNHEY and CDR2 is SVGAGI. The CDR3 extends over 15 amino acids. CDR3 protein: CASSSPGRWGYGYTF. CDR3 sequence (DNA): TGTGCCAGCAGTTCTCCGGGACGATGGGGCTATGGCTACACCTTC.

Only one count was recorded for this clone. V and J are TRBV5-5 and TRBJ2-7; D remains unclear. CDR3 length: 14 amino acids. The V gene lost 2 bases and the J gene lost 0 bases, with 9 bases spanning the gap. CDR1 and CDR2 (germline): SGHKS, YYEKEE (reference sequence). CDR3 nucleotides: TGTGCCAGCAGCTTTGAATGGATCTCCTACGAGCAGTACTTC. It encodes CASSFEWISYEQYF.

Here the CDR3 DNA reads TGTGCCAGCAGTCCGGTCGGACAACAAGCTTTCTTT. This encodes CASSPVGQQAFF. The chain is built from TRBV6-5 and TRBJ1-1; D may be TRBD1 (5 bases). CDR3 size: 12 residues. Trimming stripped 5 bases from V and 9 bases from J, with 13 bases between. The germline V gene has CDR1 MNHEY and CDR2 SVGAGI.

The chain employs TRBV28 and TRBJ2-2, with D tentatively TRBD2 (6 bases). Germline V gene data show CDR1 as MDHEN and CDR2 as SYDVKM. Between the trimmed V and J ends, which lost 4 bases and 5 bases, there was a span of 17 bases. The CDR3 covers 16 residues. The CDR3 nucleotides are TGTGCCAGCAGTTCGGCCAGGGAGGTCGGGACCGGGGAGCTGTTTTTT. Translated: CASSSAREVGTGELFF.

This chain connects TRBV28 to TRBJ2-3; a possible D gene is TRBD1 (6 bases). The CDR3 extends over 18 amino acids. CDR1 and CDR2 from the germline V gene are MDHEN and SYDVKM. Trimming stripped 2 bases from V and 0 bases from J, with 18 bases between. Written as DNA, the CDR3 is TGTGCCAGCAGTTTAACCCCCCTGACAGGAACTAGCACAGATACGCAGTATTTT. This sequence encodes CASSLTPLTGTSTDTQYF.

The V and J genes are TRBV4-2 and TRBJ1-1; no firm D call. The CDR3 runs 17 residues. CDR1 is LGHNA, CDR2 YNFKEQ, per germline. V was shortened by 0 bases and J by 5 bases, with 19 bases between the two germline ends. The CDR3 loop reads CASSQDSPDGRGTEAFF. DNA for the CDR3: TGTGCCAGCAGCCAAGATAGTCCCGATGGAAGAGGGACTGAAGCTTTCTTT.

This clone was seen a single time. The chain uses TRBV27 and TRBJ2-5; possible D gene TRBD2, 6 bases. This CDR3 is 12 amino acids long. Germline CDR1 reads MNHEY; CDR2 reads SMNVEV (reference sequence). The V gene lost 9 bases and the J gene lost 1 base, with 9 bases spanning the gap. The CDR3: CASRDFQETQYF. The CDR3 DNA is TGTGCCAGTAGGGACTTCCAAGAGACCCAGTACTTC.

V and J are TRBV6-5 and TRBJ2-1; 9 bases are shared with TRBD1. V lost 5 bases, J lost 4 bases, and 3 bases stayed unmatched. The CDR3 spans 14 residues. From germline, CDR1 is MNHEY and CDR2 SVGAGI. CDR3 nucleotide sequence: TGTGCCAGCAGTCGGGACAGGGCTTACAATGAGCAGTTCTTC. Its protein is CASSRDRAYNEQFF.

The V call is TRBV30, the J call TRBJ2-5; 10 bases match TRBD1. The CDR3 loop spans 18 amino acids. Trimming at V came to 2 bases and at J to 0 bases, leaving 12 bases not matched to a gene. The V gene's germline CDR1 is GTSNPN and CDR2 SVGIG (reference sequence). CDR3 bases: TGTGCCTGGAGTCGGGACAGGGGATCCCCCTTGTACCAAGAGACCCAGTACTTC. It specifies CAWSRDRGSPLYQETQYF. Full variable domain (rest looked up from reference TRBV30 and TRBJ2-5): SQTIHQWPATLVQPVGSPLSLECTVEGTSNPNLYWYRQAAGRGLQLLFYSVGIGQISSEVPQNLSASRPQDRQFILSSKKLLLSDSGFYLCAWSRDRGSPLYQETQYFGPGTRLLVL.

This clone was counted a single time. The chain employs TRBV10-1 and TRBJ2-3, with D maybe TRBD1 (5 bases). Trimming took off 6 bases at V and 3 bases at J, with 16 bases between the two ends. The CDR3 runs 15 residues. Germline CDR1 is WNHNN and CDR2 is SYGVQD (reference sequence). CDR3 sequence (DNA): TGCGCCAGCAGCGACAGCAGGTTCTGGACAGATACGCAGTATTTT. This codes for CASSDSRFWTDTQYF.

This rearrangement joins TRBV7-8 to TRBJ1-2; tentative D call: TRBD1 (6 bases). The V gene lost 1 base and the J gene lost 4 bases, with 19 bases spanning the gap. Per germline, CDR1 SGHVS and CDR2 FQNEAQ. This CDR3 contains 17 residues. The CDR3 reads CASSLGALDRAFYGYTF. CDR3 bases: TGTGCCAGCAGCTTAGGCGCGCTGGACAGAGCTTTCTATGGCTACACCTTC.

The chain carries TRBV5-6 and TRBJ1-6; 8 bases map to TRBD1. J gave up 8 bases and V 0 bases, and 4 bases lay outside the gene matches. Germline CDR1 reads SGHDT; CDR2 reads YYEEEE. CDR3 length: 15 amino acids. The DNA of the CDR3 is TGTGCCAGCAGCTTGGACGGGACAGGCCATTCACCCCTCCACTTT. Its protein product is CASSLDGTGHSPLHF.

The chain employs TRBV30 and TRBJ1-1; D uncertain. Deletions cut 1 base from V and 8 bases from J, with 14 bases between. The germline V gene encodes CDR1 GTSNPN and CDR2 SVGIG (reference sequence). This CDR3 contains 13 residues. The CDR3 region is CAWSGEGPLEAFF. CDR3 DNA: TGTGCCTGGAGTGGGGAGGGCCCCTTAGAAGCTTTCTTT.

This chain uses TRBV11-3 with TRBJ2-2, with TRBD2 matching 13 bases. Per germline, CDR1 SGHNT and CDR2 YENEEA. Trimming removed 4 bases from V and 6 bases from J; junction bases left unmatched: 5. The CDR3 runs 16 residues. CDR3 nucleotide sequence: TGTGCCAGCAGCTCCCAGACTAGCGGGGGGTCCGGGGAGCTGTTTTTT. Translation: CASSSQTSGGSGELFF.

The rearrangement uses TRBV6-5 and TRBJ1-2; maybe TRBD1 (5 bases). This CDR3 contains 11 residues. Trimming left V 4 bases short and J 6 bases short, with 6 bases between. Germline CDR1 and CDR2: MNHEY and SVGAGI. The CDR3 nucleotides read TGTGCCAGCAGTTGGGGGGATGGCTACACCTTC. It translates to CASSWGDGYTF.

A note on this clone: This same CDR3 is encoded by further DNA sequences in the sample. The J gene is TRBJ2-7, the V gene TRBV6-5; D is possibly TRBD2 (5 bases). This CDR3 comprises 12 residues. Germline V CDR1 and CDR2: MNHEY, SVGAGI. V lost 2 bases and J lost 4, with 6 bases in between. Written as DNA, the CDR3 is TGTGCCAGCAGTTACAGAGGGTACGAGCAGTACTTC. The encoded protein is CASSYRGYEQYF.

The chain's CDR3 is CASSLDGVSRATGELFF. CDR3 DNA: TGCGCCAGCAGCCTGGACGGGGTTAGCCGGGCCACCGGGGAGCTGTTTTTT. The V gene is TRBV5-1, the J gene TRBJ2-2; perhaps TRBD2 as D (5 bases). The length of the CDR3 is 17 residues. V was shortened by 4 bases and J by 4 bases, with 20 bases between the two germline ends. Germline CDR1 and CDR2: SGHRS and YFSETQ.

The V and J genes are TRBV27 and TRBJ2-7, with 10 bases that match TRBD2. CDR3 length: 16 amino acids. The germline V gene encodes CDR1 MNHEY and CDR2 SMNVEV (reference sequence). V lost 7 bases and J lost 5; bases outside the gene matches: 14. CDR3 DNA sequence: TGTGCCAGCAAGAGGGCTAGCGGGAGCTTCCTGGACGAGCAGTACTTC. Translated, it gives CASKRASGSFLDEQYF.

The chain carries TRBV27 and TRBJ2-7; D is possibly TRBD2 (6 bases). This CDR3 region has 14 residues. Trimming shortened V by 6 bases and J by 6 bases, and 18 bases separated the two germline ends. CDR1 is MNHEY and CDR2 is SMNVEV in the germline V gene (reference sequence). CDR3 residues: CASSRSLGGIEQYF. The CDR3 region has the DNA TGTGCCAGCAGCAGGAGCCTAGGAGGGATCGAGCAGTACTTC.